Presented here are 9 T cell receptor beta chains from one specimen sequenced in a study of blood T cells in healthy people across ages. A second PCR, run for roughly 7 to 12 cycles, used a sample-barcoded 5' primer plus a J-beta primer mix. TCRdb redid the calling of the 5' RACE reads with MiXCR, one entry per CDR3 protein. The sample gives over 550,000 distinct CDR3 sequences, 25% to 30% of which show up once; 15% to 17% is in the top ten. Material: blood. These receptor sequences come from a woman of 80 years or more in good health.

This clonotype was seen only a few times. The V call is TRBV4-3, the J call TRBJ1-1; the match to TRBD1 covers 7 bases. V lost 1 base and J lost 1; bases outside the gene matches: 0. The germline CDR1 and CDR2 sequences are LGHNA and YSLEER. The CDR3 contains 14 residues. The CDR3, as DNA: TGCGCCAGCAGCCAAGGGGACAGGAACACTGAAGCTTTCTTT. Protein product: CASSQGDRNTEAFF.

There are many counts of this clonotype. The chain recombines TRBV6-5 with TRBJ1-2; D is unclear. The CDR3 sequence is 15 residues long. From germline, CDR1 is MNHEY and CDR2 SVGAGI. The V end was cut by 3 bases, the J end by 10 bases, with 21 bases between. In nucleotides, the CDR3 is TGTGCCAGCAGTTATTTGGGCGGGAGTTCTATGGACTACACCTTC. Residues: CASSYLGGSSMDYTF.

V and J are TRBV20-1 and TRBJ2-5; no firm D call. Trimming pared 2 bases from V and 0 bases from J, leaving 7 bases between. Germline CDR1 and CDR2: DFQATT and SNEGSKA (reference sequence). The CDR3 runs to 13 residues. The CDR3 is CSARLRDQETQYF. CDR3 in DNA: TGCAGTGCTAGACTCCGGGACCAAGAGACCCAGTACTTC.

This clonotype was detected a few times. A single base separates this from a much larger clone, so it may be a read error. This sequence joins TRBV13 and TRBJ1-6, with a possible D match to TRBD1 (6 bases). Germline V CDR1 and CDR2: PRHDT, FYEKMQ (reference sequence). The CDR3 is 17 residues long. V was pared by 5 bases and J by 5 bases, with 19 bases between. CDR3 coding DNA: TGTGCCAGCAGCCCGCGGATGGGGGGGGCCGATAATTCACCCCTCCACTTT. Protein: CASSPRMGGADNSPLHF. The full variable domain, completed using reference TRBV13 and TRBJ1-6, is AAGVIQSPRHLIKEKRETATLKCYPIPRHDTVYWYQQGPGQDPQFLISFYEKMQSDKGSIPDRFSAQQFSDYHSELNMSSLELGDSALYFCASSPRMGGADNSPLHFGNGTRLTVT.

The table lists this clonotype with many counts. This chain connects TRBV6-2 or TRBV6-3 to TRBJ2-3; 12 bases agree with TRBD2. This CDR3 is 16 amino acids long. Germline assignment: CDR1 MNHEY and CDR2 SVGEGT. Losses at the gene ends were 2 bases for V and 5 bases for J; bases not matched to a gene: 5. The DNA of the CDR3 is TGTGCCAGCAGTTACGGTCGACTAGCGGGGGAAGATACGCAGTATTTT. It specifies CASSYGRLAGEDTQYF.

This clonotype was observed at least ten times. The V and J genes are TRBV12-3 or TRBV12-4 and TRBJ2-3; D is possibly TRBD1 (6 bases). There are 14 residues in the CDR3. V lost 6 bases and J lost 4, with 14 bases in between. The chain's CDR3 is CASSSGQRSDTQYF. CDR3 DNA: TGTGCCAGCAGCAGCGGACAGAGGTCAGATACGCAGTATTTT.

This clonotype occurred many times. V gene TRBV4-2 combines with J gene TRBJ1-2; 12 bases align to TRBD1. V was pared by 4 bases and J by 2 bases, with 11 bases of the junction left unmatched. The germline gives CDR1 LGHNA, CDR2 YNFKEQ. The CDR3 is 18 residues long. CDR3 coding DNA: TGTGCCAGCAGCCTAATAATTACCGGGACAGGGGGCAACTATGGCTACACCTTC. This encodes CASSLIITGTGGNYGYTF.

There are many counts of this clonotype. CDR3 nucleotide sequence: TGCAGTGCTAGGAAACCTGAGGTCAATCAGCCCCAGCATTTT. Translating gives CSARKPEVNQPQHF. This rearrangement joins TRBV20-1 to TRBJ1-5, with D unclear. This CDR3 has 14 residues. Per the germline V gene, CDR1 is DFQATT and CDR2 is SNEGSKA (reference sequence). Between the trimmed V and J ends, which lost 3 bases and 3 bases, there was a span of 12 bases.

This clonotype was detected only a few times. The V gene is TRBV20-1, the J gene TRBJ2-1; TRBD2 agrees at 14 bases. The V gene end was trimmed by 3 bases and the J gene end by 13 bases; junction bases not matched to a gene: 5. The CDR3 has 13 amino acids. In germline, CDR1 is DFQATT, CDR2 SNEGSKA (reference sequence). CDR3 sequence (DNA): TGCAGTGCTAGGGGACTAGCGGGAGTGTCACAGTTCTTC. Amino acids: CSARGLAGVSQFF.